Listed here are 29 T cell receptor beta chains from one sample, sequenced in a study of cytomegalovirus exposure and HLA in healthy donors (dated by TCRdb to 2015 to 2018). Receptor amplification or capture employed the immunoSEQ multiplex PCR assay. A mixture of 60 forward primers for TCR Vbeta segments and 13 reverse primers for TCR Jbeta segments was used in the multiplex PCR. TCRdb mirrors the immuneACCESS table, restricted to in-frame sequences. Some clones are absent from its copies; in checked studies, under half trace to an unresolved V gene, and the reason for the others is unknown. Present in this sample are around 280,000 clones, over 85% of which were seen just once. The ten largest clones capture 2% to 3% of the sample. The sample comprised PBMCs. These receptors originate from a woman between 18 and 29 years old in good health and CMV-seronegative.

The sample holds one count of this clone. The chain is built from TRBV6-6 and TRBJ1-2, with unresolved D. CDR1 is MNHNY, CDR2 SVGAGI, per germline (reference sequence). V shed 7 bases and J shed 4 bases, with 13 bases lying between them. This CDR3 contains 13 residues. The CDR3 DNA reads as TGTGCCAGCACCGGAGGACTGTCCTATGGCTACACCTTC. This gives the protein CASTGGLSYGYTF.

The V and J genes are TRBV29-1 and TRBJ2-3; TRBD2 aligns across 8 bases. Trimming cost V 4 bases and J 5 bases; bases outside gene matches: 8. Germline assignment: CDR1 SQVTM and CDR2 ANQGSEA. CDR3 size: 14 residues. The CDR3 region is CSVAGGARVDTQYF. In DNA form, the CDR3 reads TGCAGCGTTGCCGGGGGGGCCCGAGTAGATACGCAGTATTTT.

CDR3 loop: CASSQEEWAGEDSYEQYF. The CDR3 DNA reads TGTGCCAGCTCGCAGGAGGAGTGGGCCGGGGAGGATTCCTACGAGCAGTACTTC. V usage is TRBV18 and J usage is TRBJ2-7, with a tentative D call TRBD2 (6 bases). Germline V gene lookup returns CDR1 KGHSH and CDR2 LQKENI. This CDR3 contains 18 residues. The V and J ends lost 6 bases and 1 base respectively, with 25 bases between them.

This chain joins TRBV14 and TRBJ2-6; D call uncertain. Trimming stripped 2 bases from V and 2 bases from J, with 7 bases between. This CDR3 has 15 amino acids. In germline, CDR1 is SGHDN, CDR2 FVKESK. CDR3 in amino acids: CASSQPRTGANVLTF. CDR3 nucleotides: TGTGCCAGCAGCCAACCGAGAACTGGGGCCAACGTCCTGACTTTC.

The gene calls are TRBV6-5 and TRBJ1-2; TRBD1 matches 7 bases. CDR3 length equals 14 residues. Germline V gene lookup returns CDR1 MNHEY and CDR2 SVGAGI. J lost 2 bases, V lost 5 bases, and 5 bases had no gene match. The CDR3 bases are TGTGCCAGCAGTCCCCTACAGGGGAACTATGGCTACACCTTC. Amino acid sequence: CASSPLQGNYGYTF.

The CDR3 here is CASSIDTQETQYF. The CDR3 coding sequence is TGTGCCAGTAGTATTGACACCCAAGAGACCCAGTACTTC. V is TRBV19 and J is TRBJ2-5, with D unresolved. The V end lost 3 bases, the J end lost 1 base, and 6 bases lay between the germline ends. The length of the CDR3 is 13 residues. The V gene's germline CDR1 is LNHDA and CDR2 SQIVND (reference sequence).

Remarks on this clone: A read error may produce the germline difference seen at one junction end. CDR3 sequence (DNA): TGTTCCAGCAGCATTTCAGGGGGAGGTGGCACTGAAGCTTTCTTT. This gives the protein CSSSISGGGGTEAFF. The rearrangement uses TRBV7-3 and TRBJ1-1, with TRBD1 identical over 7 bases. This CDR3 region has 15 residues. Germline V lookup: CDR1 SGHTA, CDR2 FQGTGA.

V gene TRBV6-4 combines with J gene TRBJ2-5, with D perhaps matching TRBD2 (5 bases). Trimming pared 4 bases from V and 1 base from J, leaving 10 bases between. The CDR3 totals 14 residues. The germline CDR1 and CDR2 sequences are MRHNA and SNTAGT. Written as DNA, the CDR3 is TGTGCCAGCAGTGCGCCGGACTTCCAAGAGACCCAGTACTTC. Its translation is CASSAPDFQETQYF.

This chain links TRBV2 with TRBJ2-1, with TRBD1 matching 8 bases. V was clipped by 6 bases and J by 7 bases; unmatched bases: 14. The V gene's germline CDR1 is SNHLY and CDR2 FYNNEI. The CDR3 totals 16 residues. CDR3 in amino acids: CASSLSTGGSVNEQFF. CDR3 nucleotide sequence: TGTGCCAGCAGCTTAAGTACAGGGGGTAGTGTAAATGAGCAGTTCTTC. Variable domain in full (rest from reference TRBV2 and TRBJ2-1): EPEVTQTPSHQVTQMGQEVILRCVPISNHLYFYWYRQILGQKVEFLVSFYNNEISEKSEIFDDQFSVERPDGSNFTLKIRSTKLEDSAMYFCASSLSTGGSVNEQFFGPGTRLTVL.

The chain is built from TRBV27 and TRBJ2-1; 9 bases are a match to TRBD1. This CDR3 comprises 17 residues. Per the germline V gene, CDR1 is MNHEY and CDR2 is SMNVEV (reference sequence). V was clipped by 5 bases and J by 3 bases; unmatched bases: 11. The CDR3 loop is CASSPPLGGQGYNEQFF. The CDR3 DNA reads TGTGCCAGCAGTCCACCCCTTGGGGGACAGGGCTACAATGAGCAGTTCTTC.

The chain combines TRBV9 with TRBJ2-7; TRBD1 agrees at 11 bases. The CDR3 has 15 residues. V gave up 3 bases and J gave up 3 bases; unmatched junction bases: 5. Germline CDR1 and CDR2: SGDLS and YYNGEE. The CDR3 bases are TGTGCCAGCAGCGCATGGACAGGGGGCAACTACGAGCAGTACTTC. Translating gives CASSAWTGGNYEQYF.

V is TRBV10-3 and J is TRBJ2-3, with D possibly TRBD2 on 7 matching bases. Per the germline V gene, CDR1 is ENHRY and CDR2 is SYGVKD. The CDR3 runs to 16 residues. The germline V and J ends were trimmed by 4 bases and 4 bases, with 18 bases remaining between them. CDR3 coding DNA: TGTGCCATCAGTGCCCTGGGGGGCGGGGGTTCAGATACGCAGTATTTT. Protein: CAISALGGGGSDTQYF.

The chain combines TRBV5-4 with TRBJ2-1; 11 bases match TRBD2. Trimming cost V 8 bases and J 0 bases; bases outside gene matches: 7. CDR1 SGHNT and CDR2 YYREEE come from the germline V gene (reference sequence). The CDR3 extends over 16 amino acids. The CDR3 here is CARTRGLADSYNEQFF. The CDR3 DNA sequence: TGTGCCAGAACAAGGGGACTAGCGGACTCCTACAATGAGCAGTTCTTC.

The chain combines TRBV19 with TRBJ1-5; TRBD1 agrees at 8 bases. CDR3 size: 14 residues. The J segment lost 1 base and the V segment lost 6 bases, leaving 2 bases of the junction unmatched. Germline V gene data show CDR1 as LNHDA and CDR2 as SQIVND (reference sequence). The CDR3 sequence is CASSDRGSNQPQHF. The CDR3 DNA follows: TGTGCCAGTAGCGACAGGGGAAGCAATCAGCCCCAGCATTTT.

The chain links TRBV21-1 to TRBJ2-7; the table's D call, TRBD1, was not checked against the DNA. TRBV21-1 is termed a pseudogene. The CDR3 spans 13 residues. In nucleotides, the CDR3 is TGTGCCAGCGACGGACAGGGGTCCTACGAGCAGTACTTC. Translated, it gives CASDGQGSYEQYF.

This chain uses TRBV6-5 with TRBJ1-2; tentative D call: TRBD1 (6 bases). V gave up 1 base and J gave up 6 bases, with 12 bases separating them. This CDR3 is 14 amino acids long. CDR1 and CDR2 (germline): MNHEY, SVGAGI. The CDR3 loop is CASSYLSQGHGYTF. CDR3 nucleotide sequence: TGTGCCAGCAGTTACTTGAGTCAGGGGCATGGCTACACCTTC.

The gene calls are TRBV27 and TRBJ1-6; no firm D call. Germline-derived CDR1 and CDR2 are MNHEY and SMNVEV (reference sequence). Trimming left V 5 bases short and J 18 bases short, with 17 bases between. The CDR3 has 12 residues. The CDR3 DNA sequence: TGTGCCAGCAGTGGCCCTGACGGGAGACGCCACTTT. Translating it yields CASSGPDGRRHF.

This clone was observed a handful of times. The rearrangement links TRBV6-5 to TRBJ1-4; TRBD1 aligns across 8 bases. Losses at the gene ends were 5 bases for V and 5 bases for J; bases not matched to a gene: 4. The CDR3 is made up of 14 amino acids. The germline V gene has CDR1 MNHEY and CDR2 SVGAGI. The CDR3, as DNA: TGTGCCAGCAGTCTGCGGACAGGGAATGAAAAACTGTTTTTT. Protein product: CASSLRTGNEKLFF.

DNA of the CDR3: TGTGCCAGCAGTGCCGGAACAGGGTACACCGGGGAGCTGTTTTTT. Protein sequence: CASSAGTGYTGELFF. The chain recombines TRBV25-1 with TRBJ2-2; perhaps TRBD1 as D (6 bases). The V and J ends lost 4 bases and 3 bases respectively, with 12 bases between them. This CDR3 has 15 amino acids. CDR1 MGHDK and CDR2 SYGVNS come from the germline V gene.

This clone was seen a few times. The V and J genes are TRBV6-4 and TRBJ2-2, with D maybe TRBD1 (5 bases). V was cut by 2 bases and J by 1 base, with 5 bases left in between. Germline CDR1 is MRHNA and CDR2 is SNTAGT. This CDR3 comprises 14 residues. The CDR3 spells CASSDRGNTGELFF. CDR3 coding DNA: TGTGCCAGCAGTGACAGGGGGAACACCGGGGAGCTGTTTTTT.

This clone was seen a handful of times. The chain has TRBV19 and TRBJ2-2; 11 positions match TRBD1. The CDR3 has 14 amino acids. The germline V gene encodes CDR1 LNHDA and CDR2 SQIVND (reference sequence). The V and J ends lost 6 bases and 5 bases, in that order; junction bases with no gene match: 2. CDR3 in amino acids: CASSGTGGTGELFF. The CDR3 DNA is TGTGCCAGTAGCGGGACAGGGGGAACCGGGGAGCTGTTTTTT.

This chain links TRBV9 with TRBJ2-5; 7 positions match TRBD2. V was pared by 3 bases and J by 3 bases, with 5 bases of the junction left unmatched. The CDR3 loop spans 14 amino acids. From germline, CDR1 is SGDLS and CDR2 YYNGEE. In DNA, the CDR3 is TGTGCCAGCAGCGCCGACGGGGGGAAAGAGACCCAGTACTTC. It specifies CASSADGGKETQYF.

The rearrangement joins TRBV29-1 to TRBJ2-7; 8 bases align to TRBD1. The CDR3 has 14 residues. Per germline, CDR1 SQVTM and CDR2 ANQGSEA. The V segment lost 8 bases and the J segment 2 bases; nucleotides outside the gene matches: 11. CDR3 bases: TGCAGCCTATTGACCCGGGACAGGCCCTACGAGCAGTACTTC. Encoded protein: CSLLTRDRPYEQYF.

This chain joins TRBV27 and TRBJ1-1, with a tentative D call TRBD1 (6 bases). The CDR3 has 14 residues. V was pared by 5 bases and J by 0 bases, with 10 bases between. Per the germline V gene, CDR1 is MNHEY and CDR2 is SMNVEV (reference sequence). CDR3 region: CASSPTGLNTEAFF. For the CDR3, the DNA is TGTGCCAGCAGTCCGACAGGTTTGAACACTGAAGCTTTCTTT.

The chain recombines TRBV10-3 with TRBJ2-3, with 12 bases fitting TRBD2. The ends lost 0 bases at V and 2 bases at J; junction bases unmatched: 3. The germline CDR1 and CDR2 sequences are ENHRY and SYGVKD. This CDR3 comprises 17 residues. Here the CDR3 reads CAISESASGGDTDTQYF. The CDR3, as DNA: TGTGCCATCAGTGAGTCGGCTAGCGGGGGGGACACAGATACGCAGTATTTT.

The chain combines TRBV7-3 with TRBJ2-7; 7 bases agree with TRBD1. With V trimmed by 1 base and J by 1 base, 4 bases remained unmatched. Germline CDR1 is SGHTA and CDR2 is FQGTGA. This CDR3 has 15 residues. The CDR3 sequence is CASSLKAGGSYEQYF. The CDR3 DNA sequence: TGTGCCAGCAGCTTAAAGGCAGGGGGATCCTACGAGCAGTACTTC.

The chain recombines TRBV7-8 with TRBJ2-1, with 7 bases identical to TRBD2. The V and J ends lost 5 bases and 6 bases, in that order; junction bases with no gene match: 7. There are 14 residues in the CDR3. From germline, CDR1 is SGHVS and CDR2 FQNEAQ. CDR3: CASSQERGTNEQFF. The CDR3 DNA sequence: TGTGCCAGCAGCCAGGAGCGGGGAACCAATGAGCAGTTCTTC.

In nucleotides, the CDR3 is TGTGCCAGCTCTGATCCGGGACACCCCTACGAGCAGTACTTC. Its translation is CASSDPGHPYEQYF. The chain couples TRBV18 to TRBJ2-7; maybe TRBD1 (6 bases). Germline CDR1 KGHSH, CDR2 LQKENI. V was clipped by 6 bases and J by 2 bases, with 14 bases between them. The CDR3 has 14 residues.

The V gene is TRBV6-6, the J gene TRBJ1-2; D gene unclear. V lost 0 bases, J lost 1 base, and 9 bases lay in between. This CDR3 has 15 amino acids. Per the germline V gene, CDR1 is MNHNY and CDR2 is SVGAGI (reference sequence). CDR3: CASSYSRADNYGYTF. The CDR3 coding sequence is TGTGCCAGCAGTTACTCGAGGGCGGATAACTATGGCTACACCTTC.